The rows below give T cell receptor beta chains drawn from one sample of a study of blood T cell repertoires in COVID-19. Using immunoSEQ multiplex PCR, the repertoire was profiled, and TCRdb retains in-frame clones only, with some absent. The sample lists roughly 230,000 clones, 70% to 90% seen once, with about 0.93% in the top ten. Sequencing input: peripheral blood. These receptors were collected from a man between 40 and 49 years old with acute or convalescent COVID-19. CDR3s leave out the opening cysteine and the closing phenylalanine or tryptophan. A D gene is named only where the DNA matches it firmly.

d_call	v_call	j_call	cdr3_aa
NA	TRBV9	TRBJ2-3	ASSVASTDTQY
TRBD2	TRBV28	TRBJ2-5	ASSLVSSGGQETQY
NA	TRBV10-3	TRBJ1-2	AISDGLNYGYT
TRBD1	TRBV6-7	TRBJ2-7	ATSSLDRGPYEQY
NA	TRBV14	TRBJ1-2	ASSQNRDYGYT
NA	TRBV9	TRBJ2-5	ASSVDPFQETQY
TRBD2	TRBV15	TRBJ2-5	ATSRDAGGWETQY
TRBD2	TRBV30	TRBJ2-1	AWARLAGSEQF
TRBD1	TRBV27	TRBJ1-1	ASSPRTGANTEAF
NA	TRBV19	TRBJ1-4	ASSIGGSNEKLF
TRBD1	TRBV7-6	TRBJ2-7	ASSLAPGGAGEQY
NA	TRBV21-1	TRBJ1-2	ASSKWEQGQKGYT
TRBD2	TRBV5-1	TRBJ2-1	ASSFGTSGRSSYNEQF